Given below is one TCR beta chain in context. Its antigen is unknown. The V and J ends lost 0 bases and 0 bases, in that order; junction bases with no gene match: 1. The CDR3 has 14 residues. Germline loops: CDR1 SQVTM, CDR2 ANQGSEA. The data are from a study of cytomegalovirus exposure and HLA in healthy donors. Study-level information: Earlier findings included roughly 120 million unique TCR beta sequences obtained from 150 million to 200 million T cells. Study-level points and caveats: Later analysis indicated greater clonal expansion among HLA-associated TCR beta chains than among equally common other chains. According to the study, 160 or so TCR beta chains were cytomegalovirus-associated.

Both 60 Vbeta primers and 13 Jbeta primers went into the PCR. Some clones are missing from TCRdb's copy, which holds only in-frame ones; the method was immunoSEQ multiplex PCR. This sample's clone table lists about 140,000 clones. The sequenced sample was PBMCs. The receptor comes from a male donor in good health and CMV-seronegative. The chain employs TRBV29-1 and TRBJ2-7; 8 bases are a match to TRBD1. CDR3 coding DNA: TGCAGCGTTGAAGAAGGGACAGGCTCCTACGAGCAGTACTTC. This gives the protein CSVEEGTGSYEQYF.